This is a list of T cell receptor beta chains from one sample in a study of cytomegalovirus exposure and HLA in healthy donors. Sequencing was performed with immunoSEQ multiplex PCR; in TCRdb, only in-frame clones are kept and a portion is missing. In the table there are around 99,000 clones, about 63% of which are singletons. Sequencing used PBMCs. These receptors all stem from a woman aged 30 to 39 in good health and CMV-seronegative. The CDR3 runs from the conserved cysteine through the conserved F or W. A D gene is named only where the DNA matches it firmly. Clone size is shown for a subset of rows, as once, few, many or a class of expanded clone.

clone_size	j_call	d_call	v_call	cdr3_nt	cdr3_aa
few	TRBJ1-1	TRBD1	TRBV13	TGTGCCAGCAGCACCAACAGGGGGGGCACTGAAGCTTTCTTT	CASSTNRGGTEAFF
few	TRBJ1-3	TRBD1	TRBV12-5	TGTGCTAGTGGTTTCGCAGGGGACAGTTTAACCATATATTTT	CASGFAGDSLTIYF
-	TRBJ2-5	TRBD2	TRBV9	TGTGCCAGCAGCGTAGGGGGACTAGAAGAGACCCAGTACTTC	CASSVGGLEETQYF
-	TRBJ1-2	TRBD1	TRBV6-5	TGTGCCAGCAGCCGGGACAGTTATGGCTACACCTTC	CASSRDSYGYTF
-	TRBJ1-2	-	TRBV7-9	TGTGCCAGCAGCTTATCCGGTCAGGGGCGGCAGTCTGGCTACACCTTC	CASSLSGQGRQSGYTF
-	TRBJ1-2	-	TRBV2	TGTGCCAGCAAGGGGGAAAACTATGGCTACACCTTC	CASKGENYGYTF
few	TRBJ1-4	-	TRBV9	TGTGCCAGCAACTCAGGGGTAACTAATGAAAAACTGTTTTTT	CASNSGVTNEKLFF
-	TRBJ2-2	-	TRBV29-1	TGCAGCGTCCCCCGTCAGGGGATTGGGGCCGGGGAGCTGTTTTTT	CSVPRQGIGAGELFF
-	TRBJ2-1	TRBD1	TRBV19	TGTGCCAGTAGTATAGTTCAGGGGGTCCATGAGCAGTTCTTC	CASSIVQGVHEQFF
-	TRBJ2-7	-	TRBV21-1	TGTGCCAGCAGCAAAGGGGACATCTACGAGCAGTACTTC	CASSKGDIYEQYF
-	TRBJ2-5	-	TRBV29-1	TGCAGCGTTGAAGGGCGGACAGATGAGACCCAGTACTTC	CSVEGRTDETQYF
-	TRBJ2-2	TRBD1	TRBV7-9	TGTGCCAGCAGCTTTACAGGGGTACCGAACACCGGGGAGCTGTTTTTT	CASSFTGVPNTGELFF
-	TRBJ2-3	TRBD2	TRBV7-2	TGTGCCAGCAGCTTCAGGACTAGCCACACAGATACGCAGTATTTT	CASSFRTSHTDTQYF
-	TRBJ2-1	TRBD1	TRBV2	TGTGCCAGCAGGGATGACAGGGGTGAGCAGTTCTTC	CASRDDRGEQFF
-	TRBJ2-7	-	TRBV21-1	TGTGCCACATCCGCCCGTTACAGGGGCTACGAGCAGTACTTC	CATSARYRGYEQYF
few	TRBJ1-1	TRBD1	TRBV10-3	TGTGCCATCAGTGGTAGGGGACAGCAAGGTTTGGCTTTCTTT	CAISGRGQQGLAFF
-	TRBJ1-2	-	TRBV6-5	TGTGCCAGCAGTTACACGCCGAGGAGGGACTATGGCTACACCTTC	CASSYTPRRDYGYTF
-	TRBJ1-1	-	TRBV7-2	TGTGCCAGCAGCTTACGGGAACAAGCTTTCTTT	CASSLREQAFF
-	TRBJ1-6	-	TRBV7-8	TGTGCCAGCAGCTTAGGTCCCCTAGGTTCACCCCTCCACTTT	CASSLGPLGSPLHF
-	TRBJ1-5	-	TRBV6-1	TGTGCCAGCAGTGAATCGGGAGGTATGAAGCCCCAGCATTTT	CASSESGGMKPQHF
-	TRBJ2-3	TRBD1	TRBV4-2	TGTGCCAGCAGCCAAGATAGACAGGGGGCGCGAGATACGCAGTATTTT	CASSQDRQGARDTQYF
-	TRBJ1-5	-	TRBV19	TGTGCCAGTAGTGCCCTACAGGGATACCAGCCCCAGCATTTT	CASSALQGYQPQHF
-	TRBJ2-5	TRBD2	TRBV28	TGTGCCAGCAGATCCGCGGGAGTTAGCGGTGCGGAGACCCAGTACTTC	CASRSAGVSGAETQYF
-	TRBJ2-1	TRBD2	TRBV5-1	TGCGCCAGCAGCTTGGCCTCCCCAACTAGCGGGGGGGCCTATGAGCAGTTCTTC	CASSLASPTSGGAYEQFF
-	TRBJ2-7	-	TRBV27	TGTGCCAGCAGTCTTGACACAACCAGCTCCTACGAGCAGTACTTC	CASSLDTTSSYEQYF
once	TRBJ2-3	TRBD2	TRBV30	TGTGCCTGGACCGTAGCGGGAACAGATACGCAGTATTTT	CAWTVAGTDTQYF
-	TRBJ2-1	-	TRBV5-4	TGTGCCAGCAGCAGCCCGAAAGATAACAATGAGCAGTTCTTC	CASSSPKDNNEQFF
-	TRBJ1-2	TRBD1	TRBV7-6	TGTGCCAGCAGCTTAAAGACAGGGGGTAACTATGGCTACACCTTC	CASSLKTGGNYGYTF
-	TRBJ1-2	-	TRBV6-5	TGTGCCAGCAGTTGGGGGGGCTCGGGCTATGGCTACACCTTC	CASSWGGSGYGYTF
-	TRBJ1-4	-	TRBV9	TGTGCCAGCAGCGTTGGGGGGAGGGGAGGAAATGAAAAACTGTTTTTT	CASSVGGRGGNEKLFF
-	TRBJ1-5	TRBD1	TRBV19	TGTGCCAGTAGTCTCTCCGGGACAGATCTCGGGGGGCCCCAGCATTTT	CASSLSGTDLGGPQHF
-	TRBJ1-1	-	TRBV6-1	TGTGCCAGCAGTGAACAACGGGGGAACACTGAAGCTTTCTTT	CASSEQRGNTEAFF
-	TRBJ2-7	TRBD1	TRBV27	TGTGCCAGCAGTTTAACAGGGGTCACCTACGAGCAGTACTTC	CASSLTGVTYEQYF
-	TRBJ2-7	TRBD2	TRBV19	TGTGCCAGTAGTCCTAGCGGATTCTCCTACGAGCAGTACTTC	CASSPSGFSYEQYF
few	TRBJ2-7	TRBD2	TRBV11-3	TGTGCCAGTAGGACTAGCGGGAGTGGTTCCTACGAGCAGTACTTC	CASRTSGSGSYEQYF
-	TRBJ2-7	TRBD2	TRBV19	TGTGCCAGTAGTTACGGCGGGAGGGCCCACGAGCAGTACTTC	CASSYGGRAHEQYF
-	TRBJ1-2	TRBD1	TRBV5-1	TGCGCCAGCAGCTCCGGGACAGGGAATGGCTACACCTTC	CASSSGTGNGYTF
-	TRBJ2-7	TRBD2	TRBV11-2	TGTGCCAGCAGCGGTAGCGGGGGTTACGAGCAGTACTTC	CASSGSGGYEQYF
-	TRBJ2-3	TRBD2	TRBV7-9	TGTGCCAGCAGCTCCCTCCTAGCGGGGGGGCTAACAGATACGCAGTATTTT	CASSSLLAGGLTDTQYF
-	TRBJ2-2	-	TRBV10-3	TGTGCCATCAAAAGGGGCAGGGGGGACACCGGGGAGCTGTTTTTT	CAIKRGRGDTGELFF
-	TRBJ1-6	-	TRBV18	TGTGCCAGCTCACCTAGGACGGGGGGCTCCTATAATTCACCCCTCCACTTT	CASSPRTGGSYNSPLHF
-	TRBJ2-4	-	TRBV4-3	TGCGCCAGCAGCCAAGAACGACGATCAGGAATACTAGCCAAAAACATTCAGTACTTC	CASSQERRSGILAKNIQYF
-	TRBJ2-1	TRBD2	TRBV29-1	TGCAGCGTTGCGCGGGGGTCCAATGAGCAGTTCTTC	CSVARGSNEQFF
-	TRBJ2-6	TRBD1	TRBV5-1	TGCGCCAGCAGCCCGCGACAGGGCTGGGGGGCCAACGTCCTGACTTTC	CASSPRQGWGANVLTF
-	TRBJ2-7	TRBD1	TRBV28	TGTGCCAGCAGTCCGAGGGGGTCAGGGGGTTTGTACGAGCAGTACTTC	CASSPRGSGGLYEQYF
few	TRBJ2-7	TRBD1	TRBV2	TGTGCCAGCAGGGGACAGGTTGGCTACGAGCAGTACTTC	CASRGQVGYEQYF
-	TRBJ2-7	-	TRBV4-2	TGTGCCAGCAGCCAAGATCAACAGGGTGGCTACGAGCAGTACTTC	CASSQDQQGGYEQYF
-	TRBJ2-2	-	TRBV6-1	TGTGCCAGCAGTGAAGTGGGCAGGGCGAACACCGGGGAGCTGTTTTTT	CASSEVGRANTGELFF
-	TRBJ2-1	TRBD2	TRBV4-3	TGCGCCAGCAGCCAAGTACTAGCGGGAGGTACTTTTGGGAATGAGCAGTTCTTC	CASSQVLAGGTFGNEQFF
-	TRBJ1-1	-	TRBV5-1	TGCGCCAGCAGCCTGGACAGACCGAACACTGAAGCTTTCTTT	CASSLDRPNTEAFF
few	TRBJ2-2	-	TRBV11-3	TGTGCCAGCAGCCGTCCCGGGGGGCCGAACACCGGGGAGCTGTTTTTT	CASSRPGGPNTGELFF
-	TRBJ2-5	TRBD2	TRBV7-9	TGTGCCAGCAGTCGGACGGGGGAGGGAGAGACCCAGTACTTC	CASSRTGEGETQYF
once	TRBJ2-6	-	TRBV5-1	TGCGCCAGCAGCTTTGGGCCATCTGGGGCCAACGTCCTGACTTTC	CASSFGPSGANVLTF
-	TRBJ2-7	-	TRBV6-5	TGTGCCAGCAGTGGGACTCACTCCTACGAGCAGTACTTC	CASSGTHSYEQYF
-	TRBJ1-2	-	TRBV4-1	TGCGCCAGCAGCCAAGAGATAGGAAGAGGTGGCTACACCTTC	CASSQEIGRGGYTF